A selection of T cell receptor beta chains follows, all from one sample in a study of PD-L1 blockade in urothelial cancer. Clones were read by immunoSEQ multiplex PCR, and TCRdb kept only the in-frame ones, dropping some. Of about 90,000 clones listed, 85% to 95% are singletons. The specimen comprised PBMCs, sampled around atezolizumab (anti-PD-L1) treatment. The receptor source for this set is a man in his sixties with urothelial cancer. Each CDR3 is given with its conserved first and last residue. Fields, in order: clone size, V gene, D gene, J gene, CDR3 protein, CDR3 DNA. D genes are given only for firm matches. Expanded clones are given a class, and other clones once, few, many or no size at all.

size: few
V: TRBV7-7
D: .
J: TRBJ1-1
CDR3: CASSLRETNTEAFF
DNA: TGTGCCAGCAGCCTCCGGGAGACGAACACTGAAGCTTTCTTT

size: .
V: TRBV6-6
D: TRBD1
J: TRBJ1-5
CDR3: CASSQDRGPGVGPQHF
DNA: TGTGCCAGCAGCCAGGACAGGGGACCTGGGGTGGGGCCCCAGCATTTT

size: .
V: TRBV27
D: TRBD2
J: TRBJ2-1
CDR3: CASSTPGTSGSYEQFF
DNA: TGTGCCAGCAGTACCCCCGGGACTAGCGGGAGTTATGAGCAGTTCTTC

size: .
V: TRBV5-1
D: TRBD2
J: TRBJ2-3
CDR3: CASSPQGPSGGLLQDTQYF
DNA: TGCGCCAGCAGCCCCCAAGGGCCTAGCGGGGGGCTACTGCAGGATACGCAGTATTTT

size: .
V: TRBV30
D: .
J: TRBJ1-1
CDR3: CAWSRGQVAFF
DNA: TGTGCCTGGAGTCGCGGACAAGTAGCTTTCTTT

size: few
V: TRBV12-5
D: TRBD1
J: TRBJ1-2
CDR3: CASGLGTGDGYTF
DNA: TGTGCTAGTGGCCTCGGGACAGGGGATGGCTACACCTTC

size: .
V: TRBV4-3
D: .
J: TRBJ1-2
CDR3: CASSQGSSTGNGYTF
DNA: TGCGCCAGCAGCCAAGGGTCTTCTACAGGGAATGGCTACACCTTC

size: .
V: TRBV6-1
D: .
J: TRBJ2-7
CDR3: CASSLGGTYEQYF
DNA: TGTGCCAGCAGTCTAGGGGGTACCTACGAGCAGTACTTC

size: .
V: TRBV28
D: .
J: TRBJ1-5
CDR3: CASNLAGPQPQHF
DNA: TGTGCCAGCAATCTCGCGGGGCCCCAGCCCCAGCATTTT

size: .
V: TRBV2
D: .
J: TRBJ2-1
CDR3: CATLAQVYNEQFF
DNA: TGTGCCACCCTAGCGCAGGTCTACAATGAGCAGTTCTTC

size: .
V: TRBV11-2
D: TRBD1
J: TRBJ2-7
CDR3: CASSLQGVFVDEQYF
DNA: TGTGCCAGCAGCTTACAGGGGGTCTTCGTGGACGAGCAGTACTTC

size: .
V: TRBV30
D: TRBD2
J: TRBJ2-5
CDR3: CARGGLAGSETQYF
DNA: TGTGCCAGGGGAGGACTAGCGGGCTCTGAGACCCAGTACTTC

size: once
V: TRBV6-5
D: TRBD2
J: TRBJ2-7
CDR3: CASSPGGGRSYEQYF
DNA: TGTGCCAGCAGCCCCGGGGGGGGGCGCTCCTACGAGCAGTACTTC

size: .
V: TRBV30
D: TRBD2
J: TRBJ2-3
CDR3: CAWSVAGGTDTQYF
DNA: TGTGCCTGGAGCGTAGCGGGGGGAACAGATACGCAGTATTTT

size: .
V: TRBV29-1
D: TRBD1
J: TRBJ2-6
CDR3: CSALTGAGANVLTF
DNA: TGCAGCGCCTTGACAGGGGCTGGGGCCAACGTCCTGACTTTC

size: .
V: TRBV11-1
D: .
J: TRBJ2-7
CDR3: CASYDGEGGYYEQYF
DNA: TGTGCCAGCTACGACGGAGAGGGTGGTTACTACGAGCAGTACTTC

size: .
V: TRBV5-1
D: .
J: TRBJ2-7
CDR3: CASSLRAPHEQYF
DNA: TGCGCCAGCAGCCTCAGGGCCCCCCACGAGCAGTACTTC

size: .
V: TRBV5-5
D: .
J: TRBJ2-7
CDR3: CASSLGQSSYEQYF
DNA: TGTGCCAGCAGCTTGGGACAGAGCTCCTACGAGCAGTACTTC